This TCR beta chain derives from a study of patients and donors after allogeneic stem cell transplantation. A word on this clonotype: A junction boundary mismatches the germline segment, possibly from a read error.

Each CDR3 protein gets one entry after TCRdb re-called the RT-PCR reads with MiXCR. This table has 200,000 to 250,000 distinct CDR3 sequences, less than 15% appearing once. Germline CDR1 and CDR2: LGHDT and YNNKEL (reference sequence). The CDR3 is 11 residues long. V is TRBV3-1 and J is TRBJ2-1; D perhaps matches TRBD2 (6 bases). The sequencing input was blood, either unsorted or a sorted T cell fraction (not recorded which). The TCR originated in a human donor who was either an allogeneic HSCT recipient or a stem cell or donor lymphocyte infusion donor (not recorded which). It is not recorded whose cells these are; they may come from a transplant donor. CDR3 in DNA: TGTGCCAGCAGCCGGTCGGGGGTCTACTCCTTC. Translating it yields CASSRSGVYSF.